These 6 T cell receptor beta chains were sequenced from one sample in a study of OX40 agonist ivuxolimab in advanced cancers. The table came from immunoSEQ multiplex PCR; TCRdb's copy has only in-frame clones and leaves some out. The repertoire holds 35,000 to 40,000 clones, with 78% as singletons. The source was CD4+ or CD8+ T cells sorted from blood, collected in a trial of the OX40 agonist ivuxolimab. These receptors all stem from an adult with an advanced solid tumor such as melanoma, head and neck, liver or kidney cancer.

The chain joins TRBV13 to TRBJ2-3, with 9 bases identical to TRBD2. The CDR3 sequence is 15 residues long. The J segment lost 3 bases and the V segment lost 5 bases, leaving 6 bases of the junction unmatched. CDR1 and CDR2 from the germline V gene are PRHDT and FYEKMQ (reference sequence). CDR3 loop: CASSPAGGRTDTQYF. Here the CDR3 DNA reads TGTGCCAGCAGCCCAGCGGGAGGTAGGACAGATACGCAGTATTTT.

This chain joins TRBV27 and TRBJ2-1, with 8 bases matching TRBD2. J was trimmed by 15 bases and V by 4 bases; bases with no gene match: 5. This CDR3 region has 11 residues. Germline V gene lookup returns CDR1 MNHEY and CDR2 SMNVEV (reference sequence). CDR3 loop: CASSYGTRPFF. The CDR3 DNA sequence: TGTGCCAGCAGTTATGGGACTAGGCCGTTCTTC.

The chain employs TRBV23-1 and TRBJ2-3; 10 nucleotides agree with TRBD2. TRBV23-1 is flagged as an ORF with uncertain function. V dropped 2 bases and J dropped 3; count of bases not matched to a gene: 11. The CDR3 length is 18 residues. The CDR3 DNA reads TGCGCCAGCAGTCAACACCACCTGCCGGGACTAGCGACAGATACGCAGTATTTT. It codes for CASSQHHLPGLATDTQYF.

This chain's CDR3 is CASSLVGSTEAFF. In nucleotides, the CDR3 is TGCGCCAGCAGCTTGGTGGGCAGCACTGAAGCTTTCTTT. The V call is TRBV5-1, the J call TRBJ1-1; no clear D. Trimming took 0 bases from V and 4 from J, leaving 7 bases between them. CDR1 is SGHRS and CDR2 is YFSETQ in the germline V gene. There are 13 residues in the CDR3.

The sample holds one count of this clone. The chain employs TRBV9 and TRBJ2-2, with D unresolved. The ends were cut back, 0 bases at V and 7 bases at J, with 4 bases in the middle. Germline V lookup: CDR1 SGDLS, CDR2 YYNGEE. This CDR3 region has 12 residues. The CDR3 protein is CASSVVDGELFF. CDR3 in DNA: TGTGCCAGCAGCGTAGTTGACGGGGAGCTGTTTTTT.

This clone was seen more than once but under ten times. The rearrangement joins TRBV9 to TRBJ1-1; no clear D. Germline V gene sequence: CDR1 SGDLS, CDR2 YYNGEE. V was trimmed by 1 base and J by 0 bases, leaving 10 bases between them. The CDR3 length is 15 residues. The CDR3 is CASSVQDTMNTEAFF. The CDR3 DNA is TGTGCCAGCAGCGTACAGGATACCATGAACACTGAAGCTTTCTTT.